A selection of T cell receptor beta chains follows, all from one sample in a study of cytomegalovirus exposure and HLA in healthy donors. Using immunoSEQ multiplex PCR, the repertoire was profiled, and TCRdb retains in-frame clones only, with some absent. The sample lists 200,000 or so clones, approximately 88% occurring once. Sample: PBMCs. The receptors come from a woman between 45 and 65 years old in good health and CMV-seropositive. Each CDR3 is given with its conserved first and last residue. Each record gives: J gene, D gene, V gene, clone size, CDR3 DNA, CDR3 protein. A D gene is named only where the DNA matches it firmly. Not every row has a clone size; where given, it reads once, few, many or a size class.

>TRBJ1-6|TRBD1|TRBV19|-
TGTGCCAGTAGTATTTTCGGGACAGAAAATTCACCCCTCCACTTT
CASSIFGTENSPLHF
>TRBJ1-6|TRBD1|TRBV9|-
TGTGCCAGCAGCGCCCGACAGGGGGAATCACCCCTCCACTTT
CASSARQGESPLHF
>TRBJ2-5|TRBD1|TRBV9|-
TGTGCCAGCAGCCCCCACACTTCCGGGACAGAAGAGACCCAGTACTTC
CASSPHTSGTEETQYF
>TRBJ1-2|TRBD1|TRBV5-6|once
TGTGCCAGCAGCTCCAGGACAGGGCTGTTTCTGATCTATGGCTACACCTTC
CASSSRTGLFLIYGYTF
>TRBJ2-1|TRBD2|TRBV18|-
TGTGCCAGCTCACCACAAGCGGGGACCTACAATGAGCAGTTCTTC
CASSPQAGTYNEQFF
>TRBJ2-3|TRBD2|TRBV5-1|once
TGCGCCAGCAGCTTGTCTACTAGCGGGACGAGCACAGATACGCAGTATTTT
CASSLSTSGTSTDTQYF
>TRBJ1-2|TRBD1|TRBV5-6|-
TGTGCCAGCAGCTTGACAGGGGGCGGCGTGGGAAGTGGCTACACCTTC
CASSLTGGGVGSGYTF
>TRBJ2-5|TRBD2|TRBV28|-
TGTGCCAGCAGTTTGGCCAGCGGGGTGTCGGTAGAGACCCAGTACTTC
CASSLASGVSVETQYF
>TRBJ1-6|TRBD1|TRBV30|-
TGTGCCTGGAGAAATATAGGACAGGCGAATAATTCCCCCCTCCACTTT
CAWRNIGQANNSPLHF
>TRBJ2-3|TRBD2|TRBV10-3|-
TGTGCCATCAGGGCTAGCGGGGGGGCCGCAGATACGCAGTATTTT
CAIRASGGAADTQYF
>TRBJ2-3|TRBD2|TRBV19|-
TGTGCCAGTAGTATAAGTACGGGGGGGCTGGGCACAGATACGCAGTATTTT
CASSISTGGLGTDTQYF